The entry below gives a single T cell receptor (beta chain) sequence along with its context. The antigen remains undetermined. This specimen comes from a study of long-term antiretroviral therapy in people with HIV. Study results and limitations: Repertoires looked antigen-experienced, with only a slight naive shift after ART. ART-treated samples gained diversity yet remained below transplant donor controls.

V shed 4 bases and J shed 1 base, with 10 bases lying between them. Germline CDR1 reads MGHDK; CDR2 reads SYGVNS. This CDR3 has 14 residues. Sequencing relied on immunoSEQ assay v3.0, run at survey level. Sequencing had a target that covered roughly 40,000-50,000 T-cell genomes per sample. Produced via immunoSEQ multiplex PCR; TCRdb's table is partial and in-frame only. The sample consists of roughly 34,000 clones, around 79% of them appearing once. This sequence was found in a young man with HIV. Source: unsorted PBMCs, taken 1.9 years after starting antiretroviral therapy. This chain uses TRBV25-1 with TRBJ1-1, with D unresolved. In DNA form, the CDR3 reads TGTGCCAGCAGTGCGATGGGCCGGAACACTGAAGCTTTCTTT. Translation gives CASSAMGRNTEAFF.